This T cell receptor (beta chain) was recovered during a study of cytomegalovirus exposure and HLA in healthy donors. Overall study findings and caveats: It was in a later analysis that TCR association rates were seen to vary by HLA locus, highest for DRB1 and lowest for HLA-C.

On this clone: Its antigen is not identified.

With 60 Vbeta and 13 Jbeta primers, the PCR was carried out. Repertoires were generated with immunoSEQ multiplex PCR, while TCRdb's copy carries only in-frame clones and drops some. Here the sample spans about 130,000 clones, around four fifths being singletons. CDR3 length: 17 amino acids. Germline CDR1 GTSNPN, CDR2 SVGIG (reference sequence). The V and J ends lost 5 bases and 0 bases, in that order; junction bases with no gene match: 10. The material sequenced was PBMCs. The receptor's source is a boy younger than 18 in good health and CMV-seronegative. The genes are TRBV30 and TRBJ2-2, with 9 bases identical to TRBD2. CDR3 loop: CAWVRRLAGSNTGELFF. The CDR3 DNA is TGTGCCTGGGTCAGGCGGCTAGCGGGATCGAACACCGGGGAGCTGTTTTTT. Full variable domain (rest looked up from reference TRBV30 and TRBJ2-2): SQTIHQWPATLVQPVGSPLSLECTVEGTSNPNLYWYRQAAGRGLQLLFYSVGIGQISSEVPQNLSASRPQDRQFILSSKKLLLSDSGFYLCAWVRRLAGSNTGELFFGEGSRLTVL.